This entry describes one T cell receptor beta chain. Its binding antigen is unknown. Base qualities are not recorded, but no much larger clone differs from it by a single base. This record comes from a study of T-cell reconstitution after alpha-beta-depleted transplantation in children (dated by TCRdb to the mid-2010s). Looking at the study overall: The study quantitatively tracked T-cell immune reconstitution after TCRalphabeta/CD19-depleted allogeneic hematopoietic cell transplantation in children using TCR repertoire profiling. The full study reports these points: In some patients, the high TCRbeta diversity seen at day 60 was put down to recipient T cells and intrathymic progenitors that had survived conditioning. Hyperexpanded clone frequencies declined over subsequent months; after one year, T-cell counts and TCRbeta diversity were mostly attributed to newly produced T cells. Apparently early alphabetaT-cell count recovery about two months after transplant reportedly relied on only several hundred rapidly expanded clones derived from non-depleted graft cells.

Per the publication, the treatment or condition label means: allogeneic hematopoietic cell transplantation with graft depleted of TCRalphabeta T cells and CD19 B cells. Transplant recipients were children who received TCRalphabeta/CD19-depleted allogeneic hematopoietic cell grafts. The library was prepared using PCR. The run used an Illumina HiSeq 2500. TCR library preparation used molecular barcoding, with unique molecular identifiers applied to normalize quantification of the TCRbeta repertoire. TCRdb trimmed the raw reads at Q25, called clones with MiXCR and kept productive beta chains. Entries are consolidated by CDR3 protein sequence, retaining the most common genes and DNA. This sample lists hundreds of thousands of distinct CDR3 sequences; roughly 23% were detected once. 11% to 15% of the sample belongs to the ten largest clones. The CDR3 runs 16 amino acids, cysteine and phenylalanine included. Left in the record is the CDR3 DNA by itself, 48 bases read in frame from the first base. V is trimmed back by 4 bases and J by 1 base, and the junction contains 8 bases that no gene match accounts for. As encoded in the germline V gene, CDR1 is LGHNA while CDR2 is YNFKEQ.

The sequencing here drew on PBMCs, mostly from graft donor cells, taken 360 days after TCRalphabeta/CD19-depleted stem cell transplant. Here the chain combines TRBV4-2 and TRBJ2-5; 8 central bases correspond to TRBD2. This clonotype was sampled from a boy in the first two years of life who had a stem cell transplant for acute myeloid leukemia, so the T cells may come from the graft donor. The CDR3 reads as follows: CASSPTGLGAQETQYF. In nucleotide form, the sequence is TGTGCCAGCAGCCCCACGGGACTAGGAGCCCAAGAGACCCAGTACTTC.